This T cell receptor beta chain was sequenced during a study of shared clonotypes between healthy human individuals. Overall study findings and caveats: Sequencing depth was predicted to influence how clonotypes are shared among donors. Estimated richness values were generally larger in naive subsets than in memory subsets.

The assay was immunoSEQ multiplex PCR, and TCRdb's table has in-frame clones only and misses some. The sample holds approximately 1,000,000 clones; roughly 77% are singletons and the top ten take 0.89%. This clone was recorded a few times. As yet, its antigen is unknown. Trimming removed 4 bases from V and 0 bases from J, with 13 bases in between. The germline V gene encodes CDR1 SEHNR and CDR2 FQNEAQ (reference sequence). The CDR3 length is 16 residues. The V and J genes are TRBV7-9 and TRBJ1-3, with unresolved D. Sequences were obtained from memory CD4+ T cells from PBMCs. The subset denotes: CD45RA-negative fraction. The receptor was isolated from a young man in good health. Some clones in this sample may be carry-over from other donors' samples. CDR3 nucleotides: TGTGCCAGCAGCTCGCAGGCGCTTTTCTCTGGAAACACCATATATTTT. This sequence encodes CASSSQALFSGNTIYF.